This is a list of T cell receptor beta chains from one sample in a study of human T cells and chemical hapten exposure. TCRdb redid the calling of the RACE reads with MiXCR, one entry per CDR3 protein. The sample has 100,000 to 120,000 distinct CDR3 sequences; about 34% are singletons. Sequences were derived from whole blood, sampled in connection with sensitization to the hapten diphenylcyclopropenone (DPC). These receptors were collected from a man in his forties with alopecia areata. Some clones in this sample may be carry-over from other donors' samples. The CDR3 runs from the conserved cysteine through the conserved F or W. The D gene is left open where the match is weak. Where a row states a size, it is once, few, many or the class of an expanded clone; other rows omit it.

v_gene: TRBV28; j_gene: TRBJ2-5; abundance: few; d_gene: TRBD1; CDR3nt: TGTGCCAGCAGCGACGGACAGGGCGTAAGGACCCAGTACTTC; CDR3aa: CASSDGQGVRTQYF
v_gene: TRBV6-1; j_gene: TRBJ1-1; abundance: few; d_gene: -; CDR3nt: TGTGCCAGCAGTGAGCTGGGGACTGAAGCTTTCTTT; CDR3aa: CASSELGTEAFF
v_gene: TRBV7-8; j_gene: TRBJ2-3; abundance: few; d_gene: -; CDR3nt: TGTGCCACCGCGCCCCCTAGCGCAGATACGCAGTATTTT; CDR3aa: CATAPPSADTQYF
v_gene: TRBV6-5; j_gene: TRBJ1-4; abundance: -; d_gene: -; CDR3nt: TGTGCCAGCAGTTACGGTTGGAATGAAAAACTGTTTTTT; CDR3aa: CASSYGWNEKLFF
v_gene: TRBV14; j_gene: TRBJ2-3; abundance: -; d_gene: -; CDR3nt: TGTGCCAGCAGCCAAGAGCTGACAGATACGCAGTATTTT; CDR3aa: CASSQELTDTQYF
v_gene: TRBV10-3; j_gene: TRBJ2-1; abundance: few; d_gene: -; CDR3nt: TGTGCCATCAGCCCAGGGGATTCGGCGAACTACAATGAGCAGTTCTTC; CDR3aa: CAISPGDSANYNEQFF
v_gene: TRBV15; j_gene: TRBJ2-1; abundance: few; d_gene: TRBD2; CDR3nt: TGTGCCACCAGCAGTCTAGCGGGAGTAGTTAGAAATGAGCAGTTCTTC; CDR3aa: CATSSLAGVVRNEQFF
v_gene: TRBV29-1; j_gene: TRBJ2-3; abundance: -; d_gene: TRBD2; CDR3nt: TGCAGCGTCTCCCCACTAGCGGGAGGCTCAGATACGCAGTATTTT; CDR3aa: CSVSPLAGGSDTQYF
v_gene: TRBV27; j_gene: TRBJ2-3; abundance: few; d_gene: TRBD1; CDR3nt: TGTGCCAGCAGTTCCCCCCACGGGGGACAGGGGTCGAGCACAGATACGCAGTATTTT; CDR3aa: CASSSPHGGQGSSTDTQYF
v_gene: TRBV18; j_gene: TRBJ2-1; abundance: few; d_gene: -; CDR3nt: TGTGCCAGCTCACCACAGGTCGGGGAGACTGAGCAGTTCTTC; CDR3aa: CASSPQVGETEQFF
v_gene: TRBV7-9; j_gene: TRBJ2-7; abundance: few; d_gene: -; CDR3nt: TGTGCCAGCAGCTTAGCGGGCAGGGATGACGAGCAGTACTTC; CDR3aa: CASSLAGRDDEQYF
v_gene: TRBV7-2; j_gene: TRBJ1-1; abundance: -; d_gene: TRBD1; CDR3nt: TGTGCCAGCAGCTTAGGACGGGGGGGAGGACAGGGTAAAGCTTTCTTT; CDR3aa: CASSLGRGGGQGKAFF
v_gene: TRBV20-1; j_gene: TRBJ2-7; abundance: -; d_gene: TRBD1; CDR3nt: TGCAGTGCAACGGACAGGGGGCAAGTGGGCGAGCAGTACTTC; CDR3aa: CSATDRGQVGEQYF
v_gene: TRBV12-3/TRBV12-4; j_gene: TRBJ2-6; abundance: -; d_gene: -; CDR3nt: TGTGCCAGCACCTCTACTTCCTCTGGGGCCAACGTCCTGACTTTC; CDR3aa: CASTSTSSGANVLTF
v_gene: TRBV24-1; j_gene: TRBJ2-3; abundance: -; d_gene: TRBD1; CDR3nt: TGTGCCACCAGTGAGACGCCGGGACAGGGGGAGACAGATACGCAGTATTTT; CDR3aa: CATSETPGQGETDTQYF
v_gene: TRBV7-2; j_gene: TRBJ2-2; abundance: few; d_gene: -; CDR3nt: TGTGCCAGCAGCTTAGCCCGGACCTGGGGCGGGGAGCTGTTTTTT; CDR3aa: CASSLARTWGGELFF